These 17 T cell receptor beta chains share one sample of origin, sequenced in a study of cytomegalovirus exposure and HLA in healthy donors. Primers for the PCR totalled 60 Vbeta and 13 Jbeta. Assay: immunoSEQ multiplex PCR; the TCRdb copy retains only in-frame clones and omits some. Of roughly 100,000 clones listed, roughly 80% are singletons. Specimen: PBMCs. These receptors originate from a man aged 40-49 years in good health and CMV-seronegative.

The genes are TRBV6-1 and TRBJ1-5; 7 bases are a match to TRBD1. The CDR3 covers 13 residues. The germline CDR1 and CDR2 sequences are MNHNS and SASEGT. Losses at the gene ends were 7 bases for V and 4 bases for J; bases not matched to a gene: 4. CDR3 coding DNA: TGTGCCAGCAAGAAACAGGGGAATCAGCCCCAGCATTTT. Protein: CASKKQGNQPQHF.

CDR3 nucleotides: TGTGCCAGCAGCAAAAACCAGGACAGGGGCCAGCCCCAGCATTTT. It translates to CASSKNQDRGQPQHF. The chain recombines TRBV21-1 with TRBJ1-5; the table's TRBD1 call for D was not verified on the DNA. TRBV21-1 constitutes a pseudogene. The CDR3 covers 15 residues.

In this sample, this clone turned up a few times. The chain is built from TRBV2 and TRBJ1-2; D remains ambiguous. Germline CDR1 and CDR2: SNHLY and FYNNEI. Trimming shortened V by 3 bases and J by 4 bases, and 15 bases separated the two germline ends. The CDR3 runs 15 residues. CDR3 amino acids: CASSDQVLESYGYTF. The CDR3 DNA sequence: TGTGCCAGCAGTGATCAGGTTCTCGAAAGCTATGGCTACACCTTC.

The chain recombines TRBV2 with TRBJ1-2, with 8 bases that match TRBD1. This CDR3 is 13 amino acids long. Trimming at V came to 4 bases and at J to 7 bases, leaving 5 bases not matched to a gene. Looked up from germline, CDR1 is SNHLY and CDR2 is FYNNEI. CDR3 loop: CASSVLDRAGYTF. The CDR3 coding sequence is TGTGCCAGCAGTGTTCTGGACAGGGCTGGCTACACCTTC.

This rearrangement joins TRBV2 to TRBJ2-2; D is perhaps TRBD2 (6 bases). Germline V gene sequence: CDR1 SNHLY, CDR2 FYNNEI. This CDR3 comprises 16 residues. V lost 3 bases and J lost 3, with 14 bases in between. CDR3 bases: TGTGCCAGCAGTGATTCGGCACGGAGGGACACCGGGGAGCTGTTTTTT. Translated, it gives CASSDSARRDTGELFF.

This chain joins TRBV29-1 and TRBJ2-7, with 11 bases aligning to TRBD2. Germline CDR1 SQVTM, CDR2 ANQGSEA. The V gene end was trimmed by 5 bases and the J gene end by 1 base; junction bases not matched to a gene: 1. The CDR3 consists of 13 residues. CDR3 sequence reads: CSVRLAGSYEQYF. CDR3 sequence (DNA): TGCAGCGTTAGACTAGCGGGGTCCTACGAGCAGTACTTC.

The genes are TRBV5-1 and TRBJ2-3; the match to TRBD2 covers 13 bases. V trimming: 2 bases; J trimming: 4 bases; junction bases outside the gene matches: 7. Germline values: CDR1 SGHRS, CDR2 YFSETQ. The CDR3 is 17 amino acids. CDR3 sequence reads: CASSFRLAGGGADTQYF. Written as DNA, the CDR3 is TGCGCCAGCAGCTTCAGACTAGCGGGGGGAGGGGCAGATACGCAGTATTTT.

This clone is medium-sized by share. The rearrangement links TRBV5-6 to TRBJ1-4; D is perhaps TRBD1 (5 bases). The CDR3 has 18 residues. Germline V gives CDR1 SGHDT, CDR2 YYEEEE. Trimming left V 3 bases short and J 3 bases short, with 21 bases between. CDR3 sequence reads: CASSSVIGAGEPNEKLFF. CDR3 sequence (DNA): TGTGCCAGCAGCTCGGTGATAGGGGCAGGAGAACCTAATGAAAAACTGTTTTTT. Full variable domain (outside the CDR3, taken from reference TRBV5-6 and TRBJ1-4): DAGVTQSPTHLIKTRGQQVTLRCSPKSGHDTVSWYQQALGQGPQFIFQYYEEEERQRGNFPDRFSGHQFPNYSSELNVNALLLGDSALYLCASSSVIGAGEPNEKLFFGSGTQLSVL.

This clone has a single count. The V gene is TRBV11-2, the J gene TRBJ2-7; 8 bases align to TRBD2. The CDR3 is 16 amino acids. From germline, CDR1 is SGHAT and CDR2 FQNNGV. With V trimmed by 4 bases and J by 5 bases, 13 bases remained unmatched. CDR3 residues: CASSSRGGLAGHEQYF. As DNA, the CDR3 is TGTGCCAGCAGCTCAAGGGGTGGCCTAGCGGGCCACGAGCAGTACTTC.

The rearrangement uses TRBV2 and TRBJ2-4, with 14 bases fitting TRBD2. Germline V lookup: CDR1 SNHLY, CDR2 FYNNEI. V lost 6 bases to trimming and J lost 5 bases; unmatched junction nucleotides: 3. The CDR3 is 15 residues long. CDR3 coding DNA: TGTGCCAGCAGGACTAGCGGGGGGGCCGAAAACATTCAGTACTTC. Translating gives CASRTSGGAENIQYF.

The V call is TRBV5-4, the J call TRBJ2-1; no clear D. The germline V gene encodes CDR1 SGHNT and CDR2 YYREEE (reference sequence). Deletions cut 0 bases from V and 6 bases from J, with 13 bases between. The CDR3 extends over 15 amino acids. The CDR3 DNA sequence: TGTGCCAGCAGCTTGGACAGTCTGGCGACCAATGAGCAGTTCTTC. Its translation: CASSLDSLATNEQFF.

J is TRBJ1-1 and V is TRBV7-2; TRBD1 might be the D (6 bases). The CDR3 totals 14 residues. Trimming shortened V by 5 bases and J by 4 bases, and 14 bases separated the two germline ends. Per the germline V gene, CDR1 is SGHTA and CDR2 is FQGNSA. CDR3 DNA sequence: TGTGCCAGCAGCCTATACCGGGACACCACTGAAGCTTTCTTT. Amino acid sequence: CASSLYRDTTEAFF. Complete variable domain (other parts from reference TRBV7-2 and TRBJ1-1): GAGVSQSPSNKVTEKGKDVELRCDPISGHTALYWYRQSLGQGLEFLIYFQGNSAPDKSGLPSDRFSAERTGGSVSTLTIQRTQQEDSAVYLCASSLYRDTTEAFFGQGTRLTVV.

A remark on this clone: One end of the junction fails to match germline, which may point to a read error. The chain carries TRBV9 and TRBJ2-7, with 7 bases that match TRBD1. CDR1 is SGDLS, CDR2 YYNGEE, per germline. This CDR3 is built from 15 residues. The chain's CDR3 is CANSPRDSALYEQYF. DNA for the CDR3: TGTGCCAACAGCCCCCGGGACAGCGCACTCTACGAGCAGTACTTC.

The chain is built from TRBV6-6 and TRBJ2-1, with a tentative D call TRBD2 (7 bases). CDR1 is MNHNY, CDR2 SVGAGI, per germline (reference sequence). Trimming removed 6 bases at V and 6 bases at J, with 12 bases between. CDR3 length: 13 amino acids. CDR3: CASRPGGANEQFF. CDR3 DNA: TGTGCCAGCAGGCCTGGGGGGGCCAATGAGCAGTTCTTC.

V and J are TRBV5-1 and TRBJ2-3, with 7 bases identical to TRBD1. Germline CDR1 SGHRS, CDR2 YFSETQ. This CDR3 has 18 residues. V trimming: 0 bases; J trimming: 0 bases; junction bases outside the gene matches: 10. The CDR3 nucleotides are TGCGCCAGCAGCTTGGTACCCGGGACAGCAATTAGCACAGATACGCAGTATTTT. Its protein product is CASSLVPGTAISTDTQYF.

The chain combines TRBV5-1 with TRBJ2-2, with 9 bases identical to TRBD1. The CDR3 is 15 residues long. Germline values: CDR1 SGHRS, CDR2 YFSETQ. V shed 4 bases and J 5 bases; nucleotides not matched to a gene: 6. CDR3 bases: TGCGCCAGCAGCGATTCACAGGGGGCTACCGGGGAGCTGTTTTTT. Amino acid sequence: CASSDSQGATGELFF.

The chain joins TRBV18 to TRBJ1-2, with D possibly being TRBD1 (6 bases). V was pared by 1 base and J by 7 bases, with 19 bases between. Germline CDR1 and CDR2: KGHSH and LQKENI. The CDR3 sequence is 16 residues long. The CDR3 is CASSPLNQGSAPGYTF. CDR3 bases: TGTGCCAGCTCACCACTCAATCAGGGGTCAGCTCCTGGCTACACCTTC.